This note documents a single TCR beta chain sequence. Its specificity is unknown. These data belong to a study of cytomegalovirus exposure and HLA in healthy donors. Clones were sequenced by immunoSEQ multiplex PCR, and TCRdb holds only the in-frame ones, with some missing. The sample lists over 150,000 clones, 85% occurring once. V was shortened by 0 bases and J by 0 bases, with 3 bases between the two germline ends. Germline-derived CDR1 and CDR2 are SEHNR and FQNEAQ (reference sequence). The CDR3 extends over 14 amino acids. Study-level findings and limits: A few CMV-associated chains were confirmed in vitro to be specific for CMV antigens.

The V call is TRBV7-9, the J call TRBJ1-3; D is unclear. The clonotype comes from a man aged 18 to 30 in good health and CMV-seropositive. Sequences were obtained from PBMCs. Written as DNA, the CDR3 is TGTGCCAGCAGCTTAGCCGGCTCTGGAAACACCATATATTTT. It yields the protein CASSLAGSGNTIYF.